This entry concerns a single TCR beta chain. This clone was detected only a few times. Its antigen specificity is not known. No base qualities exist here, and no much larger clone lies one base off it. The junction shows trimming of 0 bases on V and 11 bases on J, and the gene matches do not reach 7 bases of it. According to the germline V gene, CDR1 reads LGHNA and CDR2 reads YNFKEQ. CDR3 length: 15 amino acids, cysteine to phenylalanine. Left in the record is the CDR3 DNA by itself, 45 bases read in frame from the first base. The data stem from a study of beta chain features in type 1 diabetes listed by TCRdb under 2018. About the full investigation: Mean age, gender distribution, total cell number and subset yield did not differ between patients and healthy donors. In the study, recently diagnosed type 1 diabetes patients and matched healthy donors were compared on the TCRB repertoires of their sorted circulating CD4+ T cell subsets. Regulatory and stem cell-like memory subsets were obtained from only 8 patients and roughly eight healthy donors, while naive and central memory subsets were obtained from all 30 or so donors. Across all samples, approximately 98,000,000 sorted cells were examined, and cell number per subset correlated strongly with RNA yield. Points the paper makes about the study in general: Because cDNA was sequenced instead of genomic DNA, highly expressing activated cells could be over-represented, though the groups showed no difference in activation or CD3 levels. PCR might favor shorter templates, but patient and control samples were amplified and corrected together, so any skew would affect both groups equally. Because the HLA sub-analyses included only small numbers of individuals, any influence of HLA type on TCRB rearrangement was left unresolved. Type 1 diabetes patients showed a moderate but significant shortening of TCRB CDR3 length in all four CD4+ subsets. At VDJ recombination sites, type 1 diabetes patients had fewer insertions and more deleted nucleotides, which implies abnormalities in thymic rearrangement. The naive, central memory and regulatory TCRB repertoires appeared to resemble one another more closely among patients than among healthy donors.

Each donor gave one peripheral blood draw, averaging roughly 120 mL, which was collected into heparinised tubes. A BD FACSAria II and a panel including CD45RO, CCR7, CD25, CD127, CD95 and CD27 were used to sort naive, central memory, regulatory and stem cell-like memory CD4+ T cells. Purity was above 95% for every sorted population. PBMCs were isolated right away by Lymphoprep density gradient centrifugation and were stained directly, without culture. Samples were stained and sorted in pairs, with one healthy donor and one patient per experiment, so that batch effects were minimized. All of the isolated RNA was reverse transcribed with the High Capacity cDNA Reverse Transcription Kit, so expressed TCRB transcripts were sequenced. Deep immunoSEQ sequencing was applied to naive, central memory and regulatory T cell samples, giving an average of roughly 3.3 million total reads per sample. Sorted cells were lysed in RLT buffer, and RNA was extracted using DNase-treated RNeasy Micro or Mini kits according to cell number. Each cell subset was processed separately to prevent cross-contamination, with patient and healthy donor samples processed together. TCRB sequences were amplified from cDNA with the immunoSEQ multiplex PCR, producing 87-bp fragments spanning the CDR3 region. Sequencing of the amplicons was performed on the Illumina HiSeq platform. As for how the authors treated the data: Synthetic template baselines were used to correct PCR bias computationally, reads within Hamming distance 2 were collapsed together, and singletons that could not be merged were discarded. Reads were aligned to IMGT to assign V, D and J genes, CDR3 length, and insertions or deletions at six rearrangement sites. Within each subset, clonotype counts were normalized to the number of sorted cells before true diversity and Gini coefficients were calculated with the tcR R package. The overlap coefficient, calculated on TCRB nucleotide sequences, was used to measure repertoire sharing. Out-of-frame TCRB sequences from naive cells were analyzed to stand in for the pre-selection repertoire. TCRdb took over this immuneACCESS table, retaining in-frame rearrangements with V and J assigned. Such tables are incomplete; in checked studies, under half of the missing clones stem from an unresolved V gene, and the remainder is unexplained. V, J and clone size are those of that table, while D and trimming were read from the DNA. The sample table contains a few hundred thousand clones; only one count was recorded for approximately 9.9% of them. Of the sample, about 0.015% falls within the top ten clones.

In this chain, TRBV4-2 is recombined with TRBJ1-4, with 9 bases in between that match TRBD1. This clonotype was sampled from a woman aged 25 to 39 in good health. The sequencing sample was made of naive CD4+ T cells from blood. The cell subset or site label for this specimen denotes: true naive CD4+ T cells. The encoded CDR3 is CASSQDLGTGFKLFF. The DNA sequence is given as TGTGCCAGCAGCCAAGATCTGGGGACAGGGTTTAAACTGTTTTTT.